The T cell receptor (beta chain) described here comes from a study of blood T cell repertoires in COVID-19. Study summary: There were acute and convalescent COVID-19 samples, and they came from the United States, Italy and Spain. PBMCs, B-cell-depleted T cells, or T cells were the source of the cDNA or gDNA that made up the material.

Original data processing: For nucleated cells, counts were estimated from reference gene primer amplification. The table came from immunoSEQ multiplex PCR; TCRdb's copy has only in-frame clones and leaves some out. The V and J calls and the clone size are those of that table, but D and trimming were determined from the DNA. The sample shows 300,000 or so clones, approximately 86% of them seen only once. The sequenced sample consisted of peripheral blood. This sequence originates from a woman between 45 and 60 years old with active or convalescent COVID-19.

CDR3 DNA: TGTGCCAGCTCACCGGACAGGGGGCCCGGGGAGCTGTTTTTT. It encodes CASSPDRGPGELFF. This chain connects TRBV18 to TRBJ2-2; 11 bases line up with TRBD1. The CDR3 covers 14 residues. V was clipped by 3 bases and J by 6 bases; unmatched bases: 0. Per germline, CDR1 KGHSH and CDR2 LQKENI.